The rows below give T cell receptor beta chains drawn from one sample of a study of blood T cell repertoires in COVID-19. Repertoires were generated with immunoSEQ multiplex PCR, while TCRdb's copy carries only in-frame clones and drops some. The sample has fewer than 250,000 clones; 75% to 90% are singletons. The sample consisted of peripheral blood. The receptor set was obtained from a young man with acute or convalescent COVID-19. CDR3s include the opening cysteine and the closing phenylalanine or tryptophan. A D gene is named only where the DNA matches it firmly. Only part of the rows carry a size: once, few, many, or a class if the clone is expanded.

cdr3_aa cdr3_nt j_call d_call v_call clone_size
CTSSQSGSLNEQYF TGCACCAGCAGCCAGAGCGGGAGTCTGAACGAGCAGTACTTC TRBJ2-7 NA TRBV1 NA
CASSSVDSHEQYF TGTGCCAGCAGCTCAGTGGACAGCCACGAGCAGTACTTC TRBJ2-7 NA TRBV5-4 NA
CAWSVSYREKLFF TGTGCCTGGAGTGTATCGTATCGTGAAAAACTGTTTTTT TRBJ1-4 NA TRBV30 NA
CASSAQGGLNYGYTF TGTGCCAGCAGCGCGCAGGGCGGCCTTAACTATGGCTACACCTTC TRBJ1-2 NA TRBV7-2 few
CASSQWPASNQPQHF TGCGCCAGCAGCCAATGGCCAGCGAGCAATCAGCCCCAGCATTTT TRBJ1-5 NA TRBV4-1 once
CASSPRTGQNSPLHF TGTGCCAGCAGCCCTCGGACAGGGCAGAATTCACCCCTCCACTTT TRBJ1-6 TRBD1 TRBV7-2 NA
CASRLRDGDNSPLHF TGTGCAAGTCGCTTACGAGACGGAGATAATTCACCCCTCCACTTT TRBJ1-6 NA TRBV12-2 NA
CASAKQGGETQYF TGTGCCAGCGCCAAGCAGGGTGGCGAGACCCAGTACTTC TRBJ2-5 NA TRBV7-2 NA
CASSLGLAGPQETQYF TGTGCCAGCAGCTTAGGTCTAGCGGGACCCCAAGAGACCCAGTACTTC TRBJ2-5 TRBD2 TRBV7-2 NA
CASSLGQGNQPQHF TGTGCCAGCAGTTTAGGACAGGGGAATCAGCCCCAGCATTTT TRBJ1-5 TRBD1 TRBV27 NA
CSVVTANYGYTF TGCAGCGTTGTAACGGCTAACTATGGCTACACCTTC TRBJ1-2 NA TRBV29-1 NA
CASSQDNRDGNTIYF TGCGCCAGCAGCCAAGATAACAGGGATGGAAACACCATATATTTT TRBJ1-3 NA TRBV4-1 NA